This T cell receptor (beta chain) was retrieved from a study of response to subunit inactivated influenza vaccine (dated by TCRdb to between 2018 and 2020). A note on the overall study: To follow how T cells responded to a trivalent subunit inactivated influenza vaccine, the researchers relied on deep quantitative profiling of the T cell receptor repertoire.

Library construction relied on RT-PCR. The reads were generated on an Illumina HiSeq 2500. The raw public reads went through TCRdb reprocessing: fastp at Q25, MiXCR clone calling, in-frame beta chains kept. Rows with one shared CDR3 protein collapse into an entry with the most common genes and DNA. This sample comprises about 540,000 distinct CDR3 sequences, roughly a quarter of them detected only once. Of the sample, approximately 3% falls within the top ten clones. The CDR3 runs 14 residues from the cysteine to the phenylalanine. CDR3 DNA is the only sequence kept; it has 42 bases, read in frame from the first base. V ends up 6 bases short and J 2 bases short, with an unmatched junction base count of 4. The germline V gene specifies MNHEY as CDR1 and SVGEGT as CDR2. The table lists this clonotype with a few counts. Its antigen is currently not known. Base-call qualities are not available, and no considerably larger clone is one nucleotide away.

Summary of the overall study and its limitations: According to the authors, only a limited number of new T cells may be recruited by each seasonal influenza vaccination.

This sample was also put to use in a study of T cells expressing NK-cell markers. As the second publication notes: 5'RACE template switching, by which a universal primer site and unique molecular identifiers were added, was used to make TCR beta cDNA libraries. Fewer than ten donors provided sorted CD3+CD56+NKG2C+, CD3+CD56+NKG2C- and CD3+CD56-NKG2C+ T-cell subsets, whose TCR beta-chain repertoires were profiled. Of the eight sequenced donors, seven were found to be HCMV-seropositive and one was found to be HCMV-seronegative. In several experiments an anti-gammadeltaTCR antibody was added to restrict sorting to alphabetaTCR-expressing T cells. For six donors, the dominant CD3+CD56+NKG2C+ clonotypes were among the top 10 CD8+ clonotypes and accounted for roughly 1.0-7.5% of CD8+ T cells. Those dominant clonotypes were again the most abundant among CD3+CD56-NKG2C+ cells in a few donors, at about 28.3-65%. It remained unclear whether the expanded NKG2C-expressing T cell clones were specific for HCMV antigens. The eight sequenced donors were randomly selected healthy volunteers, three men and five women. A commercial ELISA kit detecting HCMV-specific IgG in serum was used to determine HCMV serostatus. Ficoll density gradient centrifugation was used to isolate peripheral blood mononuclear cells from blood. Magnetic immunoseparation with Miltenyi isolation kits was used to isolate CD4+ and CD8+ T cells from PBMC. cDNA synthesis was primed from the TCR beta constant segment, followed by two successive PCR amplification steps. Libraries were sequenced as 2 x 150 bp reads on Illumina HiSeq 2000/2500, MiSeq or NextSeq. MIGEC was used to demultiplex reads and group reads by UMI, and MiTCR was used to assemble and quantify clonotypes. Only TCR cDNA sequences supported by at least two reads were kept to exclude erroneous sequences. The tcR package was used for downstream repertoire analysis, and clonotypes were matched across fractions by CDR3 nucleotide sequence plus V segment. VDJmatch was used to annotate antigen specificity against VDJdb, with one amino acid substitution in CDR3 permitted.

This receptor was taken from a man aged 50-59 years who received an inactivated influenza vaccine. Donor details come from another sample of the same person, matched by shared clones. The sample in question was CD4+ T cells sorted from PBMCs, obtained 11 to 12 days after vaccination. The sequence is built from TRBV6-2 or TRBV6-3 and TRBJ2-7, and 10 junction bases match TRBD1. The encoded CDR3 is CASSETGGPYEQYF. The sequenced DNA: TGTGCCAGCAGCGAGACAGGGGGCCCCTACGAGCAGTACTTC.